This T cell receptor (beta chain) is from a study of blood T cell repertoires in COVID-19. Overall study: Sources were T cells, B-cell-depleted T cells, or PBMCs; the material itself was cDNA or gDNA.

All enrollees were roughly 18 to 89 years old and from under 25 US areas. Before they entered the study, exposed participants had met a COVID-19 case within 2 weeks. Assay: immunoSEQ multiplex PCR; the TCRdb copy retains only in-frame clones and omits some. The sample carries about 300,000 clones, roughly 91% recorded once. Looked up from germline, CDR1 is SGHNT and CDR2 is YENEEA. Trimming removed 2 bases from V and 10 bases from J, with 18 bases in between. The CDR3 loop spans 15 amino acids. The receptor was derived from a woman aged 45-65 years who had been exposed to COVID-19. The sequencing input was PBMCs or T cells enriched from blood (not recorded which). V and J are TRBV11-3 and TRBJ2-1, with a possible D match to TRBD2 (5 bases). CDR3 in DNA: TGTGCCAGCAGCTTACGTACTTTTGATCCGGGGGAGCAGTTCTTC. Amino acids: CASSLRTFDPGEQFF.